Here is one T cell receptor beta chain with its context. This entry comes from a study of cytomegalovirus exposure and HLA in healthy donors. Though probably carrying unrecorded immune exposures, donors were nominally healthy at sampling. The length of the CDR3 is 14 residues. CDR1 SGHNT and CDR2 YENEEA come from the germline V gene. Germline trimming cut 5 bases from V and 6 bases from J; bases unmatched to any gene: 8. Both 60 Vbeta primers and 13 Jbeta primers went into the PCR. TCRdb keeps only in-frame clones here, not all; method: immunoSEQ multiplex PCR. The sample shows some 240,000 clones, around 90% of them seen only once.

Sequenced sample: PBMCs. This sequence originates from a girl aged 2 to 10 in good health and CMV-seronegative. The chain couples TRBV11-3 to TRBJ2-3, with 7 bases aligning to TRBD2. The CDR3 here is CASSKSGAGDTQYF. In DNA form, the CDR3 reads TGTGCCAGCAGCAAAAGCGGGGCCGGGGATACGCAGTATTTT.